This T cell receptor (beta chain) comes out of a study of T cells in Graves' hyperthyroidism and ophthalmopathy. About the research overall: Sampling of peripheral blood happened at initial diagnosis, prior to any treatment.

The CDR3 extends over 13 amino acids. Germline V gene data show CDR1 as WSHSY and CDR2 as SAAADI. The trim removed 3 bases at V and 10 bases at J, leaving 3 bases unmatched. This clonotype was picked up many times. Amplified TCR beta CDR3 regions derived from RNA transcripts. Researchers ran a first-round RT-PCR on the TCR CDR3 using the HTBI primer set. TCRdb ran MiXCR on the multiplex PCR reads and lists one entry per CDR3 protein. Of roughly 570,000 distinct CDR3 sequences detected, 15% to 18% appear once; the ten largest clones hold around 7.8%. The chain recombines TRBV10-2 with TRBJ2-1; 10 bases fit TRBD2. The TCR comes from a woman aged 25 to 39 with Graves' hyperthyroidism. Input material: blood. CDR3 loop: CASSESGRGEQFF. In DNA, the CDR3 is TGCGCCAGCAGTGAAAGCGGGAGGGGGGAGCAGTTCTTC.